The next 26 T cell receptor beta chains were all read from a single sample in a study of T cells in Graves' hyperthyroidism and ophthalmopathy. There were TCR beta CDR3 regions amplified from RNA transcripts. HTBI primers were the set used in a first-round RT-PCR of the TCR CDR3. MiXCR, run by TCRdb on the multiplex PCR reads, gives a single entry per CDR3 protein. The table includes 550,000 to 600,000 distinct CDR3 sequences, 46% detected once. The sequenced material came from peripheral blood or thyroid tissue (not recorded which). The source is an adult woman with Graves' disease, either hyperthyroidism or ophthalmopathy (not recorded which).

This clonotype was picked up many times. V and J are TRBV10-3 and TRBJ2-5; D may be TRBD2 (5 bases). The CDR3 spans 16 residues. Trimming took off 0 bases at V and 4 bases at J, with 15 bases between the two ends. Germline loops: CDR1 ENHRY, CDR2 SYGVKD. CDR3 sequence reads: CAISESTPGAGETQYF. The CDR3 bases are TGTGCCATCAGTGAGTCGACTCCGGGTGCGGGAGAGACCCAGTACTTC.

The V gene is TRBV7-9, the J gene TRBJ2-5; 7 nucleotides agree with TRBD1. Germline V gene lookup returns CDR1 SEHNR and CDR2 FQNEAQ (reference sequence). The length of the CDR3 is 14 residues. V lost 3 bases and J lost 2; bases outside the gene matches: 3. The CDR3 region is CASSLGTEQETQYF. In nucleotides, the CDR3 is TGTGCCAGCAGCTTGGGGACAGAGCAAGAGACCCAGTACTTC.

The CDR3 loop reads CASSQKGAHNEQFF. The CDR3 nucleotides read TGTGCCAGCAGTCAAAAAGGGGCCCACAATGAGCAGTTCTTC. This chain joins TRBV25-1 and TRBJ2-1, with D maybe TRBD1 (5 bases). Germline V gene lookup returns CDR1 MGHDK and CDR2 SYGVNS. Trimming took 5 bases from V and 5 from J, leaving 13 bases between them. The CDR3 runs to 14 residues.

This CDR3 is CATNRRQNFGTEAFF. The CDR3, as DNA: TGTGCCACCAATCGACGTCAAAACTTTGGGACTGAAGCTTTCTTT. V is TRBV5-4 and J is TRBJ1-1; unclear D gene. V was clipped by 9 bases and J by 5 bases, with 23 bases between them. Germline assignment: CDR1 SGHNT and CDR2 YYREEE (reference sequence). CDR3 size: 15 residues.

The chain links TRBV9 to TRBJ1-6; D is perhaps TRBD1 (6 bases). CDR1 and CDR2 from the germline V gene are SGDLS and YYNGEE. V was trimmed by 4 bases and J by 5 bases, leaving 10 bases between them. The CDR3 consists of 14 residues. CDR3 residues: CASSRDNNNSPLHF. The CDR3 coding sequence is TGTGCCAGCAGCCGGGACAACAATAATTCACCCCTCCACTTT.

J is TRBJ1-3 and V is TRBV12-3 or TRBV12-4; 7 nucleotides line up with TRBD1. V shed 7 bases and J 7 bases; nucleotides not matched to a gene: 7. The CDR3 contains 13 residues. DNA of the CDR3: TGTGCCAGCACCTACAGGGGTGGGAACACCATATATTTT. It codes for CASTYRGGNTIYF.

This clonotype was detected once. The CDR3 ends on some other residue instead of the conserved phenylalanine or tryptophan, so this is likely a read error. The DNA is omitted, as the CDR3 cannot be located on it reliably, and the CDR3 follows TCRdb's listing. The CDR3 is CASSVDGFTY. The chain uses TRBV5-1 and TRBJ1-4. The CDR3 has 10 amino acids, counting both end residues. The germline V gene encodes CDR1 SGHRS and CDR2 YFSETQ.

This clonotype was seen a few times. The chain recombines TRBV19 with TRBJ1-2; 8 bases are shared with TRBD1. CDR1 LNHDA and CDR2 SQIVND come from the germline V gene (reference sequence). The CDR3 is 17 residues long. The junction had 13 bases not matched to a gene; V was cut back by 3 bases and J by 4 bases. The CDR3 protein is CASSMELLQGAFYGYTF. CDR3 nucleotides: TGTGCCAGTAGTATGGAACTCCTCCAGGGGGCCTTCTATGGCTACACCTTC. Variable domain in full (rest from reference TRBV19 and TRBJ1-2): DGGITQSPKYLFRKEGQNVTLSCEQNLNHDAMYWYRQDPGQGLRLIYYSQIVNDFQKGDIAEGYSVSREKKESFPLTVTSAQKNPTAFYLCASSMELLQGAFYGYTFGSGTRLTVV.

The CDR3 spells CSAAQLAAGYEQYF. The CDR3 bases are TGCAGTGCTGCTCAACTAGCGGCAGGGTACGAGCAGTACTTC. The V and J genes are TRBV20-1 and TRBJ2-7; TRBD2 matches 8 bases. V shed 5 bases and J 4 bases; nucleotides not matched to a gene: 10. Germline values: CDR1 DFQATT, CDR2 SNEGSKA (reference sequence). This CDR3 spans 14 amino acids.

The chain uses TRBV29-1 and TRBJ1-5; TRBD1 is a possible D gene (6 bases). This CDR3 spans 13 amino acids. Deletions cut 4 bases from V and 1 base from J, with 8 bases between. In germline, CDR1 is SQVTM, CDR2 ANQGSEA. CDR3 sequence: CSVGGRSNQPQHF. DNA of the CDR3: TGCAGCGTTGGGGGGCGAAGCAATCAGCCCCAGCATTTT.

This clonotype has ten or more counts. The V call is TRBV4-1, the J call TRBJ2-7; the D is unclear. The germline V and J ends were trimmed by 0 bases and 6 bases, with 12 bases remaining between them. The CDR3 runs 14 residues. Germline V gives CDR1 MGHRA, CDR2 YSYEKL. CDR3 coding DNA: TGCGCCAGCAGCCAAGAAGGCGTGGGGTTCGAGCAGTACTTC. Translation: CASSQEGVGFEQYF.

The genes are TRBV27 and TRBJ1-1, with D uncertain. Germline assignment: CDR1 MNHEY and CDR2 SMNVEV (reference sequence). Deletions cut 6 bases from V and 1 base from J, with 12 bases between. The CDR3 runs 14 residues. The CDR3 spells CASRAHGPNTEAFF. CDR3 bases: TGTGCCAGCAGGGCACACGGCCCGAACACTGAAGCTTTCTTT.

The sample holds many counts of this clonotype. The chain joins TRBV7-3 to TRBJ2-2; unclear D gene. CDR1 SGHTA and CDR2 FQGTGA come from the germline V gene. The CDR3 contains 14 residues. The V and J ends lost 5 bases and 1 base respectively, with 8 bases between them. The CDR3 sequence: CASSLPENTGELFF. In nucleotides, the CDR3 is TGTGCCAGCAGCCTACCCGAGAACACCGGGGAGCTGTTTTTT.

This clonotype appeared many times. The J gene is TRBJ2-7, the V gene TRBV10-3; D unclear. CDR3 size: 15 residues. The germline V gene has CDR1 ENHRY and CDR2 SYGVKD. With 4 bases removed from V and 5 bases from J, the gap between germline ends came to 18 bases. The CDR3 loop reads CAISGSELIPHEQYF. In nucleotides, the CDR3 is TGTGCCATCAGTGGGTCGGAACTAATCCCTCACGAGCAGTACTTC.

This clonotype occurred once. The rearrangement joins TRBV19 to TRBJ1-1; D might be TRBD1 (5 bases). V was clipped by 6 bases and J by 4 bases, with 15 bases between them. The germline CDR1 and CDR2 sequences are LNHDA and SQIVND (reference sequence). The CDR3 consists of 14 residues. CDR3 sequence (DNA): TGTGCCAGTAGGGAAGACGGGGGGGTCACTGAAGCTTTCTTT. Its translation is CASREDGGVTEAFF.

The genes are TRBV2 and TRBJ2-2; 7 bases are a match to TRBD2. The CDR3 runs to 13 residues. CDR1 and CDR2 from the germline V gene are SNHLY and FYNNEI. V lost 10 bases, J lost 3 bases, and 5 bases stayed unmatched. CDR3 residues: CATTGLDTGELFF. In DNA form, the CDR3 reads TGTGCCACTACTGGACTAGACACCGGGGAGCTGTTTTTT.

This clonotype turned up a few times. The genes are TRBV18 and TRBJ1-4; D gene unclear. The CDR3 length is 15 residues. The V and J ends lost 6 bases and 0 bases respectively, with 11 bases between them. Germline CDR1 and CDR2: KGHSH and LQKENI. The CDR3 sequence: CASSPALATNEKLFF. CDR3 nucleotide sequence: TGTGCCAGCTCGCCCGCTCTTGCAACTAATGAAAAACTGTTTTTT.

There are many counts of this clonotype. The chain is built from TRBV27 and TRBJ1-5, with D possibly being TRBD1 (5 bases). Germline CDR1 and CDR2: MNHEY and SMNVEV (reference sequence). The CDR3 runs 17 residues. Trimming left V 5 bases short and J 1 base short, with 18 bases between. In DNA, the CDR3 is TGTGCCAGCAGTCCAATCCTGAGGGGAGGAAGCAATCAGCCCCAGCATTTT. Translation: CASSPILRGGSNQPQHF.

The V and J genes are TRBV2 and TRBJ1-1; 7 bases agree with TRBD1. Germline CDR1 reads SNHLY; CDR2 reads FYNNEI. The CDR3 totals 15 residues. Unmatched junction bases numbered 8, after V lost 6 bases and J lost 1 base. The chain's CDR3 is CASRIGGGPNTEAFF. The CDR3 DNA follows: TGTGCCAGCAGGATAGGAGGGGGCCCGAACACTGAAGCTTTCTTT.

The rearrangement uses TRBV10-2 and TRBJ2-7, with D possibly matching TRBD1 (5 bases). The germline V gene has CDR1 WSHSY and CDR2 SAAADI. V was trimmed by 6 bases and J by 1 base, leaving 22 bases between them. The CDR3 covers 17 residues. The CDR3 region is CASSASSPDSRSYEQYF. In DNA form, the CDR3 reads TGCGCCAGCAGCGCCAGCAGTCCTGACAGTCGATCCTACGAGCAGTACTTC.

The chain joins TRBV15 to TRBJ2-7, with TRBD1 matching over 8 bases. The CDR3 has 15 amino acids. Trimming at V came to 5 bases and at J to 0 bases, leaving 6 bases not matched to a gene. The V gene's germline CDR1 is LNHNV and CDR2 YYDKDF (reference sequence). Written as DNA, the CDR3 is TGTGCCACCAGCTTACGACAGGGGCCCTCCTACGAGCAGTACTTC. Translation: CATSLRQGPSYEQYF. Variable domain in full (rest from reference TRBV15 and TRBJ2-7): DAMVIQNPRYQVTQFGKPVTLSCSQTLNHNVMYWYQQKSSQAPKLLFHYYDKDFNNEADTPDNFQSRRPNTSFCFLDIRSPGLGDTAMYLCATSLRQGPSYEQYFGPGTRLTVT.

This clonotype was picked up many times. The chain links TRBV7-2 to TRBJ1-6; the D gene is possibly TRBD1 (5 bases). Germline CDR1 is SGHTA and CDR2 is FQGNSA. Trimming shortened V by 8 bases and J by 6 bases, and 14 bases separated the two germline ends. This CDR3 is 14 amino acids long. The CDR3 sequence is CASSQGPSNSPLHF. The CDR3 DNA reads TGTGCCAGCTCCCAGGGTCCTAGTAATTCACCCCTCCACTTT.

The chain is built from TRBV20-1 and TRBJ1-4, with TRBD1 as a possible D gene (6 bases). V lost 2 bases and J lost 6, with 16 bases in between. Germline CDR1 reads DFQATT; CDR2 reads SNEGSKA (reference sequence). The CDR3 consists of 15 residues. The CDR3 nucleotides read TGCAGTGCTAGAAACCCCGGGGGGGCTGATGAAAAACTGTTTTTT. As protein: CSARNPGGADEKLFF.

For this clonotype: The final CDR3 position lacks the conserved phenylalanine or tryptophan, pointing to a likely read error. Because the CDR3's place on the DNA is in doubt, the DNA is left out and the CDR3 is given as listed by TCRdb. The CDR3 sequence is CASSWRLAG. This chain connects TRBV7-9 to TRBJ2-7; TRBD2 is the table's D call and was not checked against the DNA. Germline loops: CDR1 SEHNR, CDR2 FQNEAQ (reference sequence). Inclusive of both ends, the CDR3 amounts to 9 amino acids.

This rearrangement joins TRBV7-2 to TRBJ2-7; 7 positions agree with TRBD1. This CDR3 has 14 residues. Germline CDR1 is SGHTA and CDR2 is FQGNSA. V trimming: 5 bases; J trimming: 6 bases; junction bases outside the gene matches: 10. The CDR3 coding sequence is TGTGCCAGCAGCGCCGTTACAGGGGTTCTCGAGCAGTACTTC. It yields the protein CASSAVTGVLEQYF. Based on the CDR3 plus reference TRBV7-2 and TRBJ2-7, the full variable domain is GAGVSQSPSNKVTEKGKDVELRCDPISGHTALYWYRQSLGQGLEFLIYFQGNSAPDKSGLPSDRFSAERTGGSVSTLTIQRTQQEDSAVYLCASSAVTGVLEQYFGPGTRLTVT.

This clonotype occurred many times. This rearrangement joins TRBV3-1 to TRBJ2-5, with D hard to call. The CDR3 consists of 13 residues. Germline V gene sequence: CDR1 LGHDT, CDR2 YNNKEL (reference sequence). V was cut by 3 bases and J by 4 bases, with 9 bases left in between. CDR3 sequence: CASSHAGPETQYF. The CDR3 bases are TGTGCCAGCAGCCACGCTGGTCCAGAGACCCAGTACTTC.